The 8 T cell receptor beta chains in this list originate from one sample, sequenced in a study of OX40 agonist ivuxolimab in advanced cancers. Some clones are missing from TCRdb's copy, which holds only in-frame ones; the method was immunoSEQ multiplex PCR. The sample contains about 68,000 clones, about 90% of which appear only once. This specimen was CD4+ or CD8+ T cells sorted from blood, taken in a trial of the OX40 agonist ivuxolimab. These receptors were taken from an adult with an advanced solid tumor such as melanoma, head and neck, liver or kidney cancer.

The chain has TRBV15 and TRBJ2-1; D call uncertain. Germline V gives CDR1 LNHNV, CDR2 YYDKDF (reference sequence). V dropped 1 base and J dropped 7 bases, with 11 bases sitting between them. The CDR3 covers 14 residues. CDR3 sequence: CATSRAWAENEQFF. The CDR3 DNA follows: TGTGCCACCAGCAGAGCGTGGGCGGAGAATGAGCAGTTCTTC.

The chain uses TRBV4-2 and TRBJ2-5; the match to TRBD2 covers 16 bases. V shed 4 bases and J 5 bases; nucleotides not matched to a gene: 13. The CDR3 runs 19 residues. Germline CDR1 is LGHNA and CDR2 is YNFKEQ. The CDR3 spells CASSRKTGLAGGPVETQYF. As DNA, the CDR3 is TGTGCCAGCAGCCGGAAAACGGGACTAGCGGGAGGGCCGGTCGAGACCCAGTACTTC.

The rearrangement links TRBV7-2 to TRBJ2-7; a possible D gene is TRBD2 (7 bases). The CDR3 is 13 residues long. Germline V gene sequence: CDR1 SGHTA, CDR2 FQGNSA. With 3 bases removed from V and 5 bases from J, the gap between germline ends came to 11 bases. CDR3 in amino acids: CASSLRGPNEQYF. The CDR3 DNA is TGTGCCAGCAGCTTGCGGGGGCCAAACGAGCAGTACTTC.

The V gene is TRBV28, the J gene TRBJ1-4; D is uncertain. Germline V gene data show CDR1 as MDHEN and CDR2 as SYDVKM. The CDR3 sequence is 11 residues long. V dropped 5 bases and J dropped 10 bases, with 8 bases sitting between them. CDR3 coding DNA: TGTGCCAGCAGTGTAATCGGAAAACTGTTTTTT. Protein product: CASSVIGKLFF.

The CDR3: CASSVGTIPYEQYF. DNA of the CDR3: TGTGCCAGCAGCGTAGGGACGATTCCCTACGAGCAGTACTTC. This chain uses TRBV9 with TRBJ2-7; D is unclear. Germline V gene lookup returns CDR1 SGDLS and CDR2 YYNGEE. The CDR3 runs 14 residues. The V and J ends lost 0 bases and 2 bases respectively, with 9 bases between them.

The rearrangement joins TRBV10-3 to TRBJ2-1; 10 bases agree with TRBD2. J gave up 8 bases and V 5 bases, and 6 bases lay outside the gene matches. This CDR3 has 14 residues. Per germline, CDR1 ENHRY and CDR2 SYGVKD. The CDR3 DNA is TGTGCCATCAGTTTACTAGCGGGGAATGATGAGCAGTTCTTC. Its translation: CAISLLAGNDEQFF.

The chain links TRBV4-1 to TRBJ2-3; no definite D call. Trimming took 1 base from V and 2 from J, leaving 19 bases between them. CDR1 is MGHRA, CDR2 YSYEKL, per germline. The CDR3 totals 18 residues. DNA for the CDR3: TGCGCCAGCAGCCAAGTCCAACCGTCCCCAGGAACCACAGATACGCAGTATTTT. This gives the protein CASSQVQPSPGTTDTQYF.

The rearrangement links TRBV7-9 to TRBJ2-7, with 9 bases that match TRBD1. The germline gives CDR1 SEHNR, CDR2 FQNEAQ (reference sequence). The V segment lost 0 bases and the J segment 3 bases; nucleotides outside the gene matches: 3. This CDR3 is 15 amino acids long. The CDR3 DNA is TGTGCCAGCAGCTTAGCGACAGGGGGACTCTACGAGCAGTACTTC. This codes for CASSLATGGLYEQYF. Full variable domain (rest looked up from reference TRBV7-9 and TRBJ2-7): DTGVSQNPRHKITKRGQNVTFRCDPISEHNRLYWYRQTLGQGPEFLTYFQNEAQLEKSRLLSDRFSAERPKGSFSTLEIQRTEQGDSAMYLCASSLATGGLYEQYFGPGTRLTVT.